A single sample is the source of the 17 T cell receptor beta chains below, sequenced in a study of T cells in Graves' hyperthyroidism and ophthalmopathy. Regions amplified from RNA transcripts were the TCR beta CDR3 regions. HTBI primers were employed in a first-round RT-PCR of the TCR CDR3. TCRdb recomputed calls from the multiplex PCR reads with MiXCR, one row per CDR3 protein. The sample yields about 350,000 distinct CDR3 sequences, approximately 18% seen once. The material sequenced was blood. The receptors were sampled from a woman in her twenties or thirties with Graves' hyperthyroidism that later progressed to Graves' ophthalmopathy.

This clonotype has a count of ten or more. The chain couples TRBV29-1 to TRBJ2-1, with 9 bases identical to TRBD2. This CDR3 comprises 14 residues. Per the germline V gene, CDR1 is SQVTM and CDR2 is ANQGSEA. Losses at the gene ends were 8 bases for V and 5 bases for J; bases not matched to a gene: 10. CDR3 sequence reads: CSTISGSYDNEQFF. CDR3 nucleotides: TGCAGCACCATTAGCGGGAGTTATGACAATGAGCAGTTCTTC.

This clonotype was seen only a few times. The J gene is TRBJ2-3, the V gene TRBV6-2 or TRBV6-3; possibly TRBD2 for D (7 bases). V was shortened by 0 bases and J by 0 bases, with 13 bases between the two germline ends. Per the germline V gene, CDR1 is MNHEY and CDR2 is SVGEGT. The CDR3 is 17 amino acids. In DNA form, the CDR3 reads TGTGCCAGCAGTTACTCGATCGGGGGGCCTAGCACAGATACGCAGTATTTT. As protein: CASSYSIGGPSTDTQYF.

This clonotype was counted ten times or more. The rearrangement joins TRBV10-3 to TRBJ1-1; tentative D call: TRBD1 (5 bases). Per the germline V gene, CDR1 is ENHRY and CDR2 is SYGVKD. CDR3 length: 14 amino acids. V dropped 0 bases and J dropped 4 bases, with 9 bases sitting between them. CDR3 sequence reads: CAISESGQGTEAFF. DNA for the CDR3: TGTGCCATCAGTGAGTCGGGGCAGGGCACTGAAGCTTTCTTT.

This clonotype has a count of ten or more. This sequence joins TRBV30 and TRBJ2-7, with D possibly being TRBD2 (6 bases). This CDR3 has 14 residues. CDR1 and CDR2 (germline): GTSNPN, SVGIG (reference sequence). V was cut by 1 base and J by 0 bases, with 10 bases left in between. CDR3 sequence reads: CAWSGWEASYEQYF. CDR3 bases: TGTGCCTGGAGTGGCTGGGAGGCCTCCTACGAGCAGTACTTC.

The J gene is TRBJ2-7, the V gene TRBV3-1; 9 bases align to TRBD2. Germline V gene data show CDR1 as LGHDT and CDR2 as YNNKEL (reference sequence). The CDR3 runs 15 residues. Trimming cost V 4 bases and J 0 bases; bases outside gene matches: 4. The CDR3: CASSPERGVSYEQYF. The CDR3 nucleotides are TGTGCCAGCAGCCCGGAGCGGGGGGTCTCCTACGAGCAGTACTTC.

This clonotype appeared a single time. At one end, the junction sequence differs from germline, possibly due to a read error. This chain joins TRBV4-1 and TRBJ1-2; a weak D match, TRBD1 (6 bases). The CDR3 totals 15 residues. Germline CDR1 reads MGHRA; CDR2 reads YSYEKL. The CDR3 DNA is TGCGGCAGCAGCCAAGATCCCTCCGGGGGCAGTGGCTACACCTTC. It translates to CGSSQDPSGGSGYTF.

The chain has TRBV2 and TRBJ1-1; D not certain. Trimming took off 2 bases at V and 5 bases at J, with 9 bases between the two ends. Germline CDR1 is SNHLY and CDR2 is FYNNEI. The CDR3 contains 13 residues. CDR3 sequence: CASSEWEETEAFF. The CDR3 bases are TGTGCCAGCAGTGAATGGGAGGAGACTGAAGCTTTCTTT.

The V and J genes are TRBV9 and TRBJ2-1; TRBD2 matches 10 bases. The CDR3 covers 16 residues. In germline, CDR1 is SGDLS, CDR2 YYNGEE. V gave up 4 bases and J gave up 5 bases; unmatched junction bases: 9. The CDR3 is CASSPHGLAEDNEQFF. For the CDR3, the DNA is TGTGCCAGCAGCCCACACGGACTAGCGGAGGACAATGAGCAGTTCTTC.

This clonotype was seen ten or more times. CDR3 sequence (DNA): TGTGCCAGCAGCTTATTCGGGGGAGAGCAGTACTTC. It is translated as CASSLFGGEQYF. The V and J genes are TRBV11-2 and TRBJ2-7; perhaps TRBD2 as D (6 bases). CDR3 size: 12 residues. The germline V gene has CDR1 SGHAT and CDR2 FQNNGV. The V end was cut by 2 bases, the J end by 7 bases, with 9 bases between.

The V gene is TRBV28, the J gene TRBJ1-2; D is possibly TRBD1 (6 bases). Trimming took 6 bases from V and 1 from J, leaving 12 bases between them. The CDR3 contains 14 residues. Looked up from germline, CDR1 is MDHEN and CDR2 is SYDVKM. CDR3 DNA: TGTGCCAGCAGCCACAAACAGGGTAACTATGGCTACACCTTC. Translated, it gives CASSHKQGNYGYTF.

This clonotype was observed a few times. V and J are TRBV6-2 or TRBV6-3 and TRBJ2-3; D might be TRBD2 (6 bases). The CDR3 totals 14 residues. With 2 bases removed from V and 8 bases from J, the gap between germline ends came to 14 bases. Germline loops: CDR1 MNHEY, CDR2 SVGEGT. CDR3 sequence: CASSYLGTLATQYF. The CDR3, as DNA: TGTGCCAGCAGTTACCTCGGGACTCTCGCTACGCAGTATTTT.

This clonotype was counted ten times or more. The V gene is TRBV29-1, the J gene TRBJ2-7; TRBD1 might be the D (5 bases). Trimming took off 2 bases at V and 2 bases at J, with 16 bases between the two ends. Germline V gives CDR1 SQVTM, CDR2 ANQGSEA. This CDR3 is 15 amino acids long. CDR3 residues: CSVELGAGTTYEQYF. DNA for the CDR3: TGCAGCGTTGAATTAGGGGCCGGAACTACCTACGAGCAGTACTTC.

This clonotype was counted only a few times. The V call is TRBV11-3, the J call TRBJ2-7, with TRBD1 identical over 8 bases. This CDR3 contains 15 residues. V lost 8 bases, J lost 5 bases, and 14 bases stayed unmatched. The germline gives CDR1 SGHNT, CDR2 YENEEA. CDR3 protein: CASPLQGRGQHEQYF. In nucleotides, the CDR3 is TGTGCCAGCCCCCTTCAGGGCAGGGGGCAGCACGAGCAGTACTTC.

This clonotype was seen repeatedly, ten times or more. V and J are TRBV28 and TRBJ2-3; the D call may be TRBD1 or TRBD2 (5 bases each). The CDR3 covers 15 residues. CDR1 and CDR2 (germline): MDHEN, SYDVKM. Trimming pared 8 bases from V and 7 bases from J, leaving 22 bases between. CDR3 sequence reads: CASYPGPRASNTQYF. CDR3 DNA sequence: TGTGCCAGCTACCCGGGACCCAGAGCCTCCAATACGCAGTATTTT.

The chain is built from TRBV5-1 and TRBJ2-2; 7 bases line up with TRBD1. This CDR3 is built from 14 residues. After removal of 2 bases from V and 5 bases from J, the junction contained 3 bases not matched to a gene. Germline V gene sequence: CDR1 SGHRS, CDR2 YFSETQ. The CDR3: CASSLIQGTGELFF. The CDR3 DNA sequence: TGCGCCAGCAGCTTAATACAGGGGACCGGGGAGCTGTTTTTT.

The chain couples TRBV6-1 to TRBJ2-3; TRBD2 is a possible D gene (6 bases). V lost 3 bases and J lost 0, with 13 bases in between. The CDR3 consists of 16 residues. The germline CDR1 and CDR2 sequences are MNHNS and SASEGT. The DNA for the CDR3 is TGTGCCAGCAGTGATAAGGCTAGCGTTAGCACAGATACGCAGTATTTT. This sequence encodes CASSDKASVSTDTQYF.

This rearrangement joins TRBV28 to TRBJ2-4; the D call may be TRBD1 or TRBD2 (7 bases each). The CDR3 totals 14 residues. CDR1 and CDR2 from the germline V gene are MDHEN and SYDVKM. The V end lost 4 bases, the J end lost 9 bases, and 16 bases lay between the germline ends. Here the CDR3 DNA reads TGTGCCAGCAGTTCAGCAGGGGGGGTGGGCATTCAGTACTTC. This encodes CASSSAGGVGIQYF. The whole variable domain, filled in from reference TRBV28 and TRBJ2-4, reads DVKVTQSSRYLVKRTGEKVFLECVQDMDHENMFWYRQDPGLGLRLIYFSYDVKMKEKGDIPEGYSVSREKKERFSLILESASTNQTSMYLCASSSAGGVGIQYFGAGTRLSVL.